This T cell receptor beta chain was found in a study of cytomegalovirus exposure and HLA in healthy donors. Primers for the PCR totalled 60 Vbeta and 13 Jbeta. Libraries were prepared by immunoSEQ multiplex PCR; TCRdb keeps only in-frame clonotypes and omits some of them. The sample has about 120,000 clones, roughly 70% seen once; the top ten hold 4% to 5%. The count of this clone is one. No antigen is known for it. Study-wide results and caveats: Researchers left out some V segments, among them TRBV6-2 and TRBV6-3, as indistinguishable. A later analysis found TCR association rates differed by HLA locus, highest for DRB1 and lowest for HLA-C. Trimming of TCR beta V- and J-genes showed a link, identified in a later analysis, to a missense DCLRE1C variant.

The germline V gene encodes CDR1 WNHNN and CDR2 SYGVQD (reference sequence). The CDR3 extends over 19 amino acids. The J segment lost 0 bases and the V segment lost 7 bases, leaving 13 bases of the junction unmatched. This clonotype was obtained from a middle-aged woman in good health and CMV-seropositive. This sequence joins TRBV10-1 and TRBJ2-3, with TRBD2 identical over 13 bases. Sample: PBMCs. CDR3 DNA: TGCGCCAGCAATATGGGACTAGCGGGAAAAGCGGGGAGCACAGATACGCAGTATTTT. It yields the protein CASNMGLAGKAGSTDTQYF.